Described below is a single T cell receptor beta chain sequence and its context. The assay was immunoSEQ multiplex PCR, and TCRdb's table has in-frame clones only and misses some. The top ten hold roughly 1.4% of the sample, which has about 81,000 clones, 93% seen once. This CDR3 has 17 amino acids. The V segment lost 6 bases and the J segment 6 bases; nucleotides outside the gene matches: 16. The germline V gene encodes CDR1 SGHAT and CDR2 FQNNGV. These data are taken from a study of T cell changes during pregnancy in multiple sclerosis. This chain links TRBV11-2 with TRBJ2-7; 11 bases map to TRBD2. The clonotype originates from a female donor in good health, enrolled as a control in a pregnancy study. The sample in question was peripheral blood, obtained in the third trimester of pregnancy. CDR3 coding DNA: TGTGCCAGCAGTTTTAGACGGGGACTAGCGGCCCCGGGCGAGCAGTACTTC. The encoded protein is CASSFRRGLAAPGEQYF.